The clone carrying this T cell receptor (beta chain) turned up a few times. The antigen is not known. Both 60 Vbeta primers and 13 Jbeta primers went into the PCR. The table came from immunoSEQ multiplex PCR; TCRdb's copy has only in-frame clones and leaves some out. This table has about 140,000 clones, about 85% appearing once. This record comes from a study of cytomegalovirus exposure and HLA in healthy donors. Study-wide points: Cytomegalovirus status, reportedly, was diagnosed with high specificity and sensitivity by the classifier. Sequences of the TCR beta chain were said to predict the HLA-A and HLA-B alleles of most subjects accurately. When analyzed later, the rates of TCR association showed variation by HLA locus, with DRB1 the most and HLA-C the fewest. Presence/absence analyses rested on an assumption that sequencing depth was roughly uniform across donors.

There are 16 residues in the CDR3. What was sequenced was PBMCs. This TCR derives from a female donor in good health and CMV-seronegative. The chain has TRBV21-1 and TRBJ2-5; TRBD1, the table's D call, was not compared with the DNA. TRBV21-1 is a documented pseudogene. CDR3 sequence reads: CASSKGRVTDQETQYF. CDR3 bases: TGTGCCAGCAGCAAGGGTAGGGTGACAGACCAAGAGACCCAGTACTTC.